This passage covers 11 T cell receptor beta chains from one sample sequenced in a study of T cells after yellow fever vaccination. One entry per CDR3 protein, called by TCRdb with MiXCR from the 5' RACE reads. The sample holds over 300,000 distinct CDR3 sequences, over 4% seen once. The sample in question was PBMCs, obtained 5 days after the yellow fever booster vaccination. The receptors were sampled from a man aged 18 to 30 who received the YFV17D yellow fever vaccine.

This clonotype was detected a few times. The chain uses TRBV6-4 and TRBJ2-3; no clear D. There are 17 residues in the CDR3. The ends were cut back, 0 bases at V and 1 base at J, with 14 bases in the middle. Germline-derived CDR1 and CDR2 are MRHNA and SNTAGT. The CDR3 DNA reads TGTGCCAGCAGTGACTCGAAACTGGGTCCCCGCACAGATACGCAGTATTTT. Translation: CASSDSKLGPRTDTQYF.

The chain links TRBV4-3 to TRBJ2-2, with TRBD1 matching 8 bases. J lost 1 base, V lost 4 bases, and 2 bases had no gene match. The length of the CDR3 is 15 residues. Germline V gene sequence: CDR1 LGHNA, CDR2 YSLEER. CDR3 nucleotide sequence: TGCGCCAGCAGCCCAGGGGGCCTGAACACCGGGGAGCTGTTTTTT. It translates to CASSPGGLNTGELFF.

This clonotype was seen a handful of times. The chain combines TRBV9 with TRBJ2-5; 10 bases fit TRBD1. This CDR3 is built from 17 residues. Germline V gives CDR1 SGDLS, CDR2 YYNGEE. V shed 4 bases, J shed 5 bases, and the junction held 14 bases outside the gene matches. The CDR3 DNA is TGTGCCAGCAGCCCCTCCGAAGGGACAGGGGTCGGGGAGACCCAGTACTTC. Translated, it gives CASSPSEGTGVGETQYF.

This clonotype occurred many times. This chain joins TRBV6-5 and TRBJ1-1, with D uncertain. V dropped 6 bases and J dropped 5 bases, with 10 bases sitting between them. Germline values: CDR1 MNHEY, CDR2 SVGAGI. CDR3 length: 12 residues. As DNA, the CDR3 is TGTGCCAGCAGCCTACTGGGTACTGAAGCTTTCTTT. This translates into CASSLLGTEAFF.

This clonotype was seen repeatedly, ten times or more. The V and J genes are TRBV20-1 and TRBJ1-6; D is unresolved. The CDR3 has 14 amino acids. Germline loops: CDR1 DFQATT, CDR2 SNEGSKA (reference sequence). Trimming cost V 6 bases and J 8 bases, with 17 bases left between them. The CDR3 loop reads CSAGSRTLDSPLHF. The CDR3 DNA is TGCAGTGCCGGGAGTAGGACCTTAGATTCACCCCTCCACTTT.

V is TRBV6-6 and J is TRBJ1-1, with D hard to call. The V gene's germline CDR1 is MNHNY and CDR2 SVGAGI (reference sequence). This CDR3 contains 15 residues. The ends were cut back, 6 bases at V and 1 base at J, with 15 bases in the middle. CDR3 amino acids: CASSDPPPKNTEAFF. CDR3 nucleotide sequence: TGTGCCAGCAGCGACCCCCCACCGAAGAACACTGAAGCTTTCTTT.

This clonotype has a handful of counts. The rearrangement uses TRBV3-1 and TRBJ1-5; 7 bases match TRBD1. With 4 bases clipped from V and 2 bases from J, the junction kept 2 bases outside the gene matches. The CDR3 contains 14 residues. CDR1 is LGHDT and CDR2 is YNNKEL in the germline V gene (reference sequence). This CDR3 reads CASSRGQGNQPQHF. The CDR3 coding sequence is TGTGCCAGCAGCCGAGGACAGGGCAATCAGCCCCAGCATTTT.

This chain joins TRBV6-1 and TRBJ2-7; 10 nucleotides line up with TRBD1. The trim removed 6 bases at V and 6 bases at J, leaving 11 bases unmatched. The CDR3 covers 15 residues. Germline assignment: CDR1 MNHNS and CDR2 SASEGT. CDR3 region: CASRGRDRGFSEQYF. CDR3 nucleotides: TGTGCCAGCAGGGGCCGGGACAGGGGTTTTTCCGAGCAGTACTTC.

This clonotype was observed a few times. CDR3 nucleotide sequence: TGTGCCAGCATTAGCGGGGAAAGCACAGATACGCAGTATTTT. This gives the protein CASISGESTDTQYF. The chain carries TRBV7-9 and TRBJ2-3; TRBD2 agrees at 8 bases. Trimming at V came to 7 bases and at J to 0 bases, leaving 3 bases not matched to a gene. Germline loops: CDR1 SEHNR, CDR2 FQNEAQ (reference sequence). This CDR3 is 14 amino acids long.

This clonotype was seen only a few times. V gene TRBV20-1 combines with J gene TRBJ2-3; D may be TRBD2 (6 bases). Trimming took off 1 base at V and 5 bases at J, with 7 bases between the two ends. The CDR3 extends over 12 amino acids. Germline CDR1 is DFQATT and CDR2 is SNEGSKA (reference sequence). CDR3: CSARGGEDTQYF. CDR3 DNA: TGCAGTGCTAGAGGCGGGGAAGATACGCAGTATTTT.

V and J are TRBV5-1 and TRBJ1-1; D is perhaps TRBD1 (6 bases). Trimming cost V 3 bases and J 5 bases, with 17 bases left between them. The CDR3 is 15 amino acids. Germline loops: CDR1 SGHRS, CDR2 YFSETQ. CDR3 protein: CASSWRGARRTEAFF. The CDR3 region has the DNA TGCGCCAGCAGCTGGAGGGGGGCCCGGCGAACTGAAGCTTTCTTT.